Given below is one T cell receptor (beta chain) in context. The antigen remains unidentified. The sample is drawn from a study of monozygotic twins with inflammatory bowel disease. The CDR3 runs to 13 residues. Germline V gene lookup returns CDR1 MDHEN and CDR2 SYDVKM. TCRdb reprocessed the 5' RACE reads and stores each CDR3 protein as one record, lacking DNA. The sample's table shows more than 350,000 distinct CDR3 sequences. Study outcomes and limitations: Discordant twins had repertoire similarity that did not differ from that of concordant twins, possibly from limited power. Lower sharing of clonotypes with other individuals was seen in IBD patients than in healthy twins. This was most marked in patients showing signs of disease activity.

The sample consisted of blood. The chain joins TRBV28 to TRBJ2-7; the D gene TCRdb calls, TRBD2, cannot be checked with no DNA. This TCR came from a human donor with ulcerative colitis or Crohn's disease, or a healthy co-twin of an affected twin (not recorded which). This chain's CDR3 is CASSAGGPLEQYF.